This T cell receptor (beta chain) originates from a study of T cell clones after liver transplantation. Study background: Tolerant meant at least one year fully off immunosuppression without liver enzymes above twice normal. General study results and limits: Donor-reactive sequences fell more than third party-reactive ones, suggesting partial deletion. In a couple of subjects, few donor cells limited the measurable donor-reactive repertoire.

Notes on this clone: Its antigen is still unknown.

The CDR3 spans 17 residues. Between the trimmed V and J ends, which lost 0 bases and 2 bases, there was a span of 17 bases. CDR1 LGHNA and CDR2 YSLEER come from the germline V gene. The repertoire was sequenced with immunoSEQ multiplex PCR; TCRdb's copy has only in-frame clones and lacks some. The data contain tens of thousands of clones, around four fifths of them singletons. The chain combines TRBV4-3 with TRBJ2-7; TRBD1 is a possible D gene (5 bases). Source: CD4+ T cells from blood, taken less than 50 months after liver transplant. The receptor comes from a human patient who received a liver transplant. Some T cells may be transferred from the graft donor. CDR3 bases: TGCGCCAGCAGCCAAGACCCAACAGGAGACCTTACCTACGAGCAGTACTTC. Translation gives CASSQDPTGDLTYEQYF.